This is a list of T cell receptor beta chains from one sample in a study of a mutant IDH1 vaccine in newly diagnosed glioma. Profiled with immunoSEQ multiplex PCR; TCRdb holds only in-frame clones, not every one. The table has 45,000 to 65,000 clones, about 61% seen once; the top ten hold 4.8%. These receptors have no known antigen. The sequencing here drew on peripheral blood mononuclear cells (PBMCs), taken from a glioma patient whose treatment included an IDH1 peptide vaccine. These receptors all stem from a man aged 35 to 55 with glioma. Some clones in this sample may be carry-over from other donors' samples. The CDR3 runs from the conserved cysteine through the conserved F or W. The D gene is left open where the match is weak. Size is stated for part of the rows, as once, few or many counts, or as a class when the clone is expanded.

d_gene	v_gene	j_gene	abundance	CDR3nt	CDR3aa
-	TRBV5-8	TRBJ2-2	-	TGTGCCAGCAGCTTACGGCAGGCCGGCTGGGGGGAGCTGTTTTTT	CASSLRQAGWGELFF
TRBD1	TRBV13	TRBJ2-7	few	TGTGCCAGCAGCCGGGACAGCTCCTACGAGCAGTACTTC	CASSRDSSYEQYF
TRBD2	TRBV5-1	TRBJ2-7	-	TGCGCCAGCAGCGCCCTAGCGGGGGGCTCCTACGAGCAGTACTTC	CASSALAGGSYEQYF
TRBD1	TRBV13	TRBJ1-1	few	TGTGCCAGCAGCTTACTCTCCGGGACAGGGTACACTGAAGCTTTCTTT	CASSLLSGTGYTEAFF
-	TRBV7-9	TRBJ1-5	once	TGTGCCAGCAGCTTAGCCGGGGGTCAGCCCCAGCATTTT	CASSLAGGQPQHF
-	TRBV7-9	TRBJ1-3	-	TGTGCCAGCAGCCTAGCGGAGTCAGCGAACACCATATATTTT	CASSLAESANTIYF
-	TRBV2	TRBJ2-1	few	TGTGCCAGCTCGGTGGGTTTCTACAATGAGCAGTTCTTC	CASSVGFYNEQFF
-	TRBV7-9	TRBJ1-1	-	TGTGCCAGCAGCTTAGGCGTCCAAGCTTTCTTT	CASSLGVQAFF
-	TRBV11-1	TRBJ2-5	-	TGTGCCAGCAGCGCTAGGCGGGGGCGCGATCAAGAGACCCAGTACTTC	CASSARRGRDQETQYF
-	TRBV5-6	TRBJ1-4	few	TGTGCCAGCAGCTTGGGCGGCCTTAATGAAAAACTGTTTTTT	CASSLGGLNEKLFF
-	TRBV2	TRBJ1-1	few	TGTGCCAGCAGTGCTGGGGGAGCTGAAGCTTTCTTT	CASSAGGAEAFF
TRBD1	TRBV6-1	TRBJ1-5	once	TGTGCCAGCAGTGGAACACAGGGGTATCAGCCCCAGCATTTT	CASSGTQGYQPQHF
TRBD1	TRBV7-9	TRBJ2-2	-	TGTGCCAGCAGCCGGACTACCGGGACAGGGGTCGGCGGGGAGCTGTTTTTT	CASSRTTGTGVGGELFF
-	TRBV5-6	TRBJ1-1	-	TGTGCCAGCAGCCTTGACAGGAGGGCATCGAACACTGAAGCTTTCTTT	CASSLDRRASNTEAFF
-	TRBV4-1	TRBJ1-2	-	TGCGCCAGCAGCCAGGGGGGGGGCAGTGGCTACACCTTC	CASSQGGGSGYTF
-	TRBV7-2	TRBJ2-3	-	TGTGCCAGCAGCCCCCGAGGCCTAGCCCGTCCAGATACGCAGTATTTT	CASSPRGLARPDTQYF
-	TRBV6-1	TRBJ2-7	-	TGTGCCACTCTTTCCGGGACACAAACCTACGAGCAGTACTTC	CATLSGTQTYEQYF
TRBD1	TRBV27	TRBJ2-3	-	TGTGCCAGCAGTGCCCTAAGGGGACAGGGCGTCGAGACGCAGTATTTT	CASSALRGQGVETQYF
-	TRBV10-3	TRBJ1-2	-	TGTGCCATCGGTCCCGACAGGACGAGACTTAACTATGGCTACACCTTC	CAIGPDRTRLNYGYTF
-	TRBV30	TRBJ1-4	-	TGTGCCTGGAATCCCAATTCGATGACTAATGAAAAACTGTTTTTT	CAWNPNSMTNEKLFF